These 17 T cell receptor beta chains share one sample of origin, sequenced in a study of shared clonotypes between healthy human individuals. Profiling relied on immunoSEQ multiplex PCR, and the TCRdb table lists in-frame clones only, not all of them. The sample shows around 1.6 million clones, 98% of them seen only once. Sequenced: naive CD4+ T cells sorted from blood. Subset indicated: CD45RA+ positively selected. All receptors derive from a man aged 30 to 45 in good health.

J is TRBJ2-1 and V is TRBV7-2; 13 bases match TRBD2. The CDR3 length is 16 residues. Germline V gives CDR1 SGHTA, CDR2 FQGNSA. The V segment lost 4 bases and the J segment 6 bases; nucleotides outside the gene matches: 6. This chain's CDR3 is CASSYARLAGGNEQFF. CDR3 nucleotide sequence: TGTGCCAGCAGCTACGCCCGACTAGCGGGAGGCAATGAGCAGTTCTTC.

This sequence joins TRBV11-3 and TRBJ2-3, with 9 bases matching TRBD2. Germline loops: CDR1 SGHNT, CDR2 YENEEA. The CDR3 extends over 15 amino acids. V shed 1 base, J shed 2 bases, and the junction held 1 base outside the gene matches. In DNA form, the CDR3 reads TGTGCCAGCAGCTTAGGGACTAGCGACACAGATACGCAGTATTTT. This codes for CASSLGTSDTDTQYF.

The chain carries TRBV18 and TRBJ2-5; D remains ambiguous. Germline V gene sequence: CDR1 KGHSH, CDR2 LQKENI. Trimming left V 1 base short and J 4 bases short, with 16 bases between. CDR3 length: 16 amino acids. The chain's CDR3 is CASSPRLVRGTETQYF. In nucleotides, the CDR3 is TGTGCCAGCTCACCACGTCTGGTCCGTGGTACAGAGACCCAGTACTTC.

This rearrangement joins TRBV5-6 to TRBJ2-1; 16 bases fit TRBD2. The CDR3 has 17 residues. The trim removed 4 bases at V and 10 bases at J, leaving 11 bases unmatched. In germline, CDR1 is SGHDT, CDR2 YYEEEE. Here the CDR3 DNA reads TGTGCCAGCAGCACCCAACCGGGACTAGCGGGAGGGGGCGAGCAGTTCTTC. Translation: CASSTQPGLAGGGEQFF.

This clone was seen just once. The rearrangement links TRBV6-6 to TRBJ1-3, with D tentatively TRBD1 (5 bases). Germline lookup yields CDR1 MNHNY and CDR2 SVGAGI (reference sequence). V dropped 2 bases and J dropped 2 bases, with 13 bases sitting between them. CDR3 length: 16 residues. The CDR3 region has the DNA TGTGCCAGCAGTTACCTTCCCTCAGGGCCTGGAAACACCATATATTTT. Its protein is CASSYLPSGPGNTIYF.

V gene TRBV5-1 combines with J gene TRBJ2-2, with D perhaps matching TRBD2 (6 bases). Germline V gene lookup returns CDR1 SGHRS and CDR2 YFSETQ. This CDR3 has 14 amino acids. V was pared by 4 bases and J by 1 base, with 8 bases between. The CDR3 DNA follows: TGCGCCAGCAGCGGAGGGGTGAACACCGGGGAGCTGTTTTTT. Amino acids: CASSGGVNTGELFF.

The chain has TRBV7-2 and TRBJ2-7; 11 nucleotides match TRBD2. Germline V lookup: CDR1 SGHTA, CDR2 FQGNSA. The CDR3 has 17 residues. V shed 6 bases, J shed 0 bases, and the junction held 10 bases outside the gene matches. The CDR3 sequence is CASSSGTSGTISYEQYF. In DNA form, the CDR3 reads TGTGCCAGCAGTTCCGGGACTAGCGGAACTATCTCCTACGAGCAGTACTTC.

This chain links TRBV10-3 with TRBJ2-1; TRBD2 matches at 15 bases. V dropped 10 bases and J dropped 7; count of bases not matched to a gene: 2. The V gene's germline CDR1 is ENHRY and CDR2 SYGVKD. The CDR3 is 13 amino acids. As DNA, the CDR3 is TGTGCCAACGGACTAGCGGGAGGGAATGAGCAGTTCTTC. As protein: CANGLAGGNEQFF.

This chain connects TRBV28 to TRBJ2-3; a weak D match, TRBD2 (7 bases). The CDR3 spans 16 residues. Germline V gene data show CDR1 as MDHEN and CDR2 as SYDVKM. Trimming took off 8 bases at V and 2 bases at J, with 20 bases between the two ends. The CDR3 loop reads CASGKGGRRPTDTQYF. The CDR3 DNA reads as TGTGCCAGCGGGAAGGGGGGGCGAAGGCCCACAGATACGCAGTATTTT.

The rearrangement joins TRBV10-2 to TRBJ1-1, with 7 bases fitting TRBD1. From germline, CDR1 is WSHSY and CDR2 SAAADI. V trimming: 6 bases; J trimming: 4 bases; junction bases outside the gene matches: 5. The CDR3 sequence is 13 residues long. CDR3 coding DNA: TGCGCCAGCAGATTGACAGGGCCCACTGAAGCTTTCTTT. It codes for CASRLTGPTEAFF.

The chain combines TRBV5-1 with TRBJ2-7, with D hard to call. This CDR3 contains 13 residues. Germline assignment: CDR1 SGHRS and CDR2 YFSETQ. The V gene lost 4 bases and the J gene lost 2 bases, with 10 bases spanning the gap. CDR3 nucleotides: TGCGCCAGCAGCCCCCCAACAGCCTACGAGCAGTACTTC. Translation: CASSPPTAYEQYF.

The V call is TRBV10-3, the J call TRBJ2-1; 10 bases are shared with TRBD1. The V gene's germline CDR1 is ENHRY and CDR2 SYGVKD. J was trimmed by 10 bases and V by 4 bases; bases with no gene match: 7. This CDR3 is 14 amino acids long. The CDR3 region has the DNA TGTGCCATCAGTGCTTACGGACAGGGGGGAGAGCAGTTCTTC. Translating gives CAISAYGQGGEQFF.

This chain connects TRBV10-3 to TRBJ2-2; D gene ambiguous. Germline CDR1 is ENHRY and CDR2 is SYGVKD. Trimming removed 8 bases from V and 1 base from J, with 14 bases in between. The length of the CDR3 is 15 residues. The CDR3, as DNA: TGTGCCATCTCCGCTTCGAGCCAGAACACCGGGGAGCTGTTTTTT. It encodes CAISASSQNTGELFF.

The gene calls are TRBV5-1 and TRBJ1-3, with 9 bases lining up with TRBD1. Germline values: CDR1 SGHRS, CDR2 YFSETQ. The CDR3 totals 16 residues. With 3 bases clipped from V and 3 bases from J, the junction kept 7 bases outside the gene matches. Written as DNA, the CDR3 is TGCGCCAGCAGCTCGGCCCCGGGACAGGGTGGAAACACCATATATTTT. Translating it yields CASSSAPGQGGNTIYF.

The DNA for the CDR3 is TGTGCCAGCGAACTCGGGACAGGGGGCAATGAGCAGTTCTTC. This gives the protein CASELGTGGNEQFF. The chain employs TRBV2 and TRBJ2-1; 11 positions match TRBD1. The germline gives CDR1 SNHLY, CDR2 FYNNEI. This CDR3 has 14 residues. V was clipped by 8 bases and J by 6 bases; unmatched bases: 6.

The V gene is TRBV5-1, the J gene TRBJ2-1; D might be TRBD1 (5 bases). Germline CDR1 SGHRS, CDR2 YFSETQ. CDR3 length: 13 residues. V lost 0 bases and J lost 7, with 8 bases in between. CDR3 bases: TGCGCCAGCAGCTTGGAAAGGGGTAATGAGCAGTTCTTC. Protein: CASSLERGNEQFF.

Of note for this clone: Different DNA sequences within this sample yield the same CDR3. V is TRBV28 and J is TRBJ2-7, with TRBD1 matching over 7 bases. V was clipped by 5 bases and J by 6 bases; unmatched bases: 4. In germline, CDR1 is MDHEN, CDR2 SYDVKM. The CDR3 sequence is 12 residues long. CDR3 DNA sequence: TGTGCCAGCAGTCCTACAGGGGCCGAGCAGTACTTC. Amino acid sequence: CASSPTGAEQYF.